This entry concerns a single T cell receptor beta chain. This clonotype was detected a few times. This receptor's antigen is unknown. No quality values exist for individual bases; no much larger clone is one base distant. TCR beta CDR3 regions were amplified from RNA transcripts. The first round of RT-PCR for the TCR CDR3 was performed with the HTBI primer set and the Qiagen OneStep RT-PCR kit. The libraries were constructed in a second round of multiplex PCR and then size-selected and purified. Paired-end sequencing of the libraries was performed with 100 bp reads on an Illumina HiSeq2000. Per the source publication's procedure: SOAPnuke was used to process the raw data, with reads discarded if the reads contained adapters or uncalled bases, had a mean Phred below 15, or lacked an exact constant-primer or identifier match. COPE v1.2.5 was used to merge high-quality paired reads, and clonotypes were defined as unique nucleotide sequences. MiTCR v1.1 was used to align the clonotypes against IMGT TRBV, TRBD and TRBJ reference segments. The analysis included only V-J combinations with a frequency above 0.0001, which together covered over 98% of the repertoires. The TCS score was defined as F50 (clonal expansion) divided by E x V (chaos), with BLOSUM62-based TCRdist calculated between CDR3 peptides within each V-J. Welch's t-statistics and random forest reduced roughly 540 V-J features to about 13, which were used in a naive Bayes classifier (R e1071). TCRdb took the public reads, trimmed them with fastp at Q25, ran MiXCR for clone calling and kept in-frame beta chains. Merged by CDR3 protein, the rows form single entries marked with the most common genes and DNA. TCRdb's processing, not the authors', yielded these V and J calls. Across this sample there are fewer than 450,000 distinct CDR3 sequences, with 11% to 15% seen only once. In total, the top ten clones hold 25% to 30% of the sample.

The source of the sample is a study of T cells in Graves' hyperthyroidism and ophthalmopathy (dated by TCRdb to the late 2010s). Some background on the complete study: Peripheral blood was sampled at the time of initial diagnosis, prior to any treatment. The 100 or so discovery patients were randomly split 7:3 into training and test sets. An independent validation cohort of around 20 hyperthyroidism patients and about 16 patients who later progressed to ophthalmopathy tested prospective prediction of ophthalmopathy. To identify TCR V-J signatures that set the groups apart, the researchers used a discovery cohort of approximately 98 patients, made up of 43 with Graves' ophthalmopathy and about 59 with stable Graves' hyperthyroidism. The paper describes TCR Vbeta CDR3 sequencing of about 140 peripheral blood samples, made up of around 41 ophthalmopathy patients, some 76 hyperthyroidism patients and approximately 17 progressor patients. The study also compared thyroid tissue and blood T-cell repertoires from five or six Graves' hyperthyroidism patients. Following sampling, methimazole starting at 30 mg daily was given to hyperthyroidism patients, and high-dose intravenous methylprednisolone was given to ophthalmopathy patients.

Ophthalmopathy patients had moderately to severely active disease, Clinical Activity Score of at least 3, NOSPECS grade of at least 4, and duration under 3 months. The study excluded patients with uncontrolled infections, other autoimmune diseases, pregnancy or lactation. Diagnoses were based on clinical symptoms, serum thyroxine and TRAb, thyroid ultrasound and orbital computed tomography. Ficoll-Paque density gradient centrifugation was used to isolate PBMCs from around 10 ml of fresh peripheral blood. Total RNA was extracted with Trizol reagent, and quality was checked on an Agilent 2100 Bioanalyzer. V and J are trimmed by 1 base and 6 bases, and the gene matches miss 4 bases of the junction. CDR3 length: 16 amino acids, cysteine to phenylalanine. Just CDR3 DNA is preserved here, 48 bases in frame from base 1. Looking up the germline V gene yields CDR1 KGHSH and CDR2 LQKENI. The research as a whole found: Blood samples also contained most of the expanded thyroid clonotypes (frequency above 0.001), which suggests that blood repertoires may reflect thyroid immune responses. In validation, the model predicted progression to ophthalmopathy with approximately 71% sensitivity and around 72% specificity, a median of 6.5 months before onset. A 13 V-J signature model separated ophthalmopathy from stable hyperthyroidism, with over 85% sensitivity and about 81% specificity in cross-validation and 80%/75% in testing. No statistical method was used to fix the sample size in advance, and group allocation was not hidden from the investigators.

Sequencing was carried out using blood. The TCR comes from a middle-aged man with Graves' ophthalmopathy. The rearrangement combines TRBV18 with TRBJ2-1, and 12 junctional nucleotides match TRBD2. The CDR3 region reads CASSPRTSGNLNEQFF. The nucleotide sequence reads TGTGCCAGCTCACCACGGACTAGCGGGAATCTCAATGAGCAGTTCTTC.